This T cell receptor (beta chain) stems from a study of STAT5B mutations in CD4+ large granular lymphocyte leukemia (dated by TCRdb to 2021 to 2024). At the level of the whole study: Among healthy controls, the CDR3 'QG' motif was associated with a particular HLA allele. TCRbeta repertoires of CD4+ T-cell large granular lymphocyte leukemia patients were compared with those of healthy blood donors. Flow cytometry on FACSCanto II or FACSVerse confirmed that purified fractions exceeded 95% purity among lymphocytes.

The healthy control group was made up of 37 blood donors, and the Finnish Red Cross blood service supplied their buffy coats. All TCR-sequenced material derived from peripheral blood: patient blood samples and healthy donor buffy coats. Peripheral blood mononuclear cells were isolated by Ficoll-Hypaque gradient centrifugation. CD4+ cells were purified magnetically from the buffy coats of healthy controls. The Gentra Puregene Cell and Tissue kit was used to extract genomic DNA, and a Qubit 2.0 fluorometer was used to measure the amount of genomic DNA. Overall study outcomes, separate from this receptor: Greater clonality appeared to be present in CD4-sorted patient repertoires than in healthy CD4+ repertoires, and the difference was retained after the putative leukemic clones were removed. Data were not HLA-matched; higher clonality in CD4+ versus CD8+ T-LGLL could reflect the relatively small sample size. The main leukemic clonotypes were found to be private to each patient, although around 26% of the main leukemic clonotypes were detected at low frequency in the non-leukemic repertoires of other patients.

Notes on this clone: Its target antigen remains unknown. Nothing much larger sits one base from this clone, and base qualities are not available.

TCRbeta rearrangements were sequenced from genomic DNA using the immunoSEQ assay at survey resolution. The authors processed their data as follows. In the TCR sequencing data, the lowest productive clonotype frequency that could be detected was 2.59 x 10-5. Only productive TCRbeta rearrangements, meaning sequences that were complete and in-frame, were kept for the analyses. The clonality of each sample was calculated as Simpson clonality in the immunoSEQ Analyzer version 3.0. Clones were categorized by frequency as very rare, small, medium, large (1-20%) or hyperexpanded (>20%). Generation probabilities were estimated with OLGA 1.2.3, V-gene circos plots were generated with VDJtools, specificities were searched for in VDJdb, and CDR3 motifs were identified with GLIPH. TCRdb carries this immuneACCESS record with in-frame sequences only. Its versions omit some clonotypes, under half of them owing to an unresolved V gene in the studies checked, with the rest unexplained. For V, J and clone size, that table is used; D and trimming come from the DNA. The sample table records fewer than 40,000 clones; 76% of these occur just once. The ten largest clones add up to roughly 7.7% of the sample.

The specimen was CD4+ T cells from blood buffy coats. This sequence was found in a human donor in good health.

The CDR3 region has the sequence CASSLTPGRGATGELFF. The nucleotide sequence reads TGTGCCAGCAGCTTAACGCCGGGACGCGGGGCCACCGGGGAGCTGTTTTTT. The chain employs TRBV7-2 and TRBJ2-2; tentative D gene TRBD2, with 6 bases matching. CDR1 and CDR2 (SGHTA, FQGNSA) derive from the germline V gene. The CDR3 sequence holds 17 residues, the cysteine and phenylalanine included. Solely the CDR3 DNA is kept, with 51 bases framed from the first base. V is cut by 2 bases and J by 4 bases, and the space between the germline ends is 17 bases.